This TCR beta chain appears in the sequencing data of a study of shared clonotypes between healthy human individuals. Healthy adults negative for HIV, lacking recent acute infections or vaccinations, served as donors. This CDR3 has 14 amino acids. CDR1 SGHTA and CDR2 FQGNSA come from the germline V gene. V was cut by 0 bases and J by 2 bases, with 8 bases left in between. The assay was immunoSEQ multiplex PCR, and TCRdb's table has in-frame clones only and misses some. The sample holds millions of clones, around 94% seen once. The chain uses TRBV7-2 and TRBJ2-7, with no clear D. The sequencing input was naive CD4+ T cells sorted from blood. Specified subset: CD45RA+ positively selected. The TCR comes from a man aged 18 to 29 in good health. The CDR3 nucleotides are TGTGCCAGCAGCTTAGCTCATGCCACCTACGAGCAGTACTTC. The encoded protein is CASSLAHATYEQYF.